Below are 20 T cell receptor beta chains sequenced from a single sample in a study of blood T cells in healthy people across ages. A J-beta primer mix and a sample-barcoded 5' primer were used in a second PCR of about 6 to 12 cycles. TCRdb re-called the 5' RACE reads through MiXCR, storing one row per CDR3 protein. The sample includes around 1,000,000 distinct CDR3 sequences, roughly two fifths seen only once; the top ten take over 10%. Sequencing was done on a sample of blood. Source of these receptors: a young man in good health.

This clonotype was counted many times. J is TRBJ2-1 and V is TRBV7-2; weak D call: TRBD1 (7 bases). The CDR3 is made up of 14 amino acids. The V gene lost 0 bases and the J gene lost 8 bases, with 11 bases spanning the gap. Germline V lookup: CDR1 SGHTA, CDR2 FQGNSA. CDR3 residues: CASSLAGRGDEQFF. The CDR3 bases are TGTGCCAGCAGCTTAGCGGGCAGGGGGGATGAGCAGTTCTTC.

Worth noting for this clonotype: Germline is not matched at one junction end, which may reflect a read error. This chain uses TRBV4-2 with TRBJ1-1; 12 nucleotides match TRBD1. Germline V gene lookup returns CDR1 LGHNA and CDR2 YNFKEQ. The length of the CDR3 is 18 residues. The CDR3 loop reads CASSQDLRDRGQGTGAFF. CDR3 nucleotide sequence: TGTGCCAGCAGCCAAGACCTTCGGGACAGGGGGCAGGGCACTGGAGCTTTCTTT.

The chain combines TRBV9 with TRBJ1-1, with D hard to call. Trimming pared 0 bases from V and 2 bases from J, leaving 8 bases between. Per the germline V gene, CDR1 is SGDLS and CDR2 is YYNGEE. The CDR3 runs to 14 residues. The CDR3, as DNA: TGTGCCAGCAGCGTAGGGAGTGATAACACTGAAGCTTTCTTT. Protein: CASSVGSDNTEAFF.

CDR3 coding DNA: TGCAGTGCTAGAGATCGAGAGGACAGGTGGGCACCCCTCCACTTT. It codes for CSARDREDRWAPLHF. This chain connects TRBV20-1 to TRBJ1-6, with 7 bases that match TRBD1. Germline V gene sequence: CDR1 DFQATT, CDR2 SNEGSKA (reference sequence). The CDR3 sequence is 15 residues long. Trimming at V came to 0 bases and at J to 11 bases, leaving 10 bases not matched to a gene.

Only a few counts were recorded for this clonotype. The chain uses TRBV6-5 and TRBJ1-2; weak D call: TRBD1 (5 bases). The germline V and J ends were trimmed by 4 bases and 3 bases, with 12 bases remaining between them. This CDR3 region has 14 residues. Germline CDR1 and CDR2: MNHEY and SVGAGI. CDR3 nucleotides: TGTGCCAGCAGTTTCGGGGGGATAGACTATGGCTACACCTTC. This gives the protein CASSFGGIDYGYTF.

The CDR3 DNA reads as TGTGCCAGCAGCCAAGAAACGGGGTCAGGGACCCAGTACTTC. This gives the protein CASSQETGSGTQYF. The chain uses TRBV4-2 and TRBJ2-5, with D possibly matching TRBD2 (5 bases). The ends were cut back, 0 bases at V and 7 bases at J, with 12 bases in the middle. CDR1 is LGHNA and CDR2 is YNFKEQ in the germline V gene. CDR3 length: 14 amino acids.

V and J are TRBV6-2 or TRBV6-3 and TRBJ2-7; D is perhaps TRBD2 (6 bases). This CDR3 spans 15 amino acids. CDR1 is MNHEY and CDR2 is SVGEGT in the germline V gene. Trimming took 2 bases from V and 2 from J, leaving 13 bases between them. CDR3 sequence (DNA): TGTGCCAGCAGTTACCCCTTGGGACTCACCTACGAGCAGTACTTC. Translation: CASSYPLGLTYEQYF.

The chain carries TRBV20-1 and TRBJ2-3, with a possible D match to TRBD2 (6 bases). The CDR3 runs 15 residues. Per germline, CDR1 DFQATT and CDR2 SNEGSKA (reference sequence). V lost 4 bases and J 5 bases, leaving 19 bases between the germline ends. CDR3 protein: CSATFGAGRIDTQYF. The CDR3 region has the DNA TGCAGTGCTACCTTCGGAGCGGGCCGAATAGATACGCAGTATTTT.

The chain combines TRBV9 with TRBJ1-1; perhaps TRBD1 as D (5 bases). Trimming shortened V by 3 bases and J by 0 bases, and 9 bases separated the two germline ends. Germline loops: CDR1 SGDLS, CDR2 YYNGEE. The CDR3 runs to 14 residues. This CDR3 is CASSETAMNTEAFF. CDR3 DNA sequence: TGTGCCAGCAGCGAGACAGCCATGAACACTGAAGCTTTCTTT.

In this sample, this clonotype turned up many times. The chain links TRBV20-1 to TRBJ2-1; 9 bases are a match to TRBD2. From germline, CDR1 is DFQATT and CDR2 SNEGSKA (reference sequence). V dropped 3 bases and J dropped 6; count of bases not matched to a gene: 9. The CDR3 has 15 residues. The DNA for the CDR3 is TGCAGTGCTAGGGCTAGCGGGGTCATCGGCAATGAGCAGTTCTTC. Residues: CSARASGVIGNEQFF.

This chain connects TRBV12-3 or TRBV12-4 to TRBJ1-2; 8 nucleotides line up with TRBD1. This CDR3 comprises 14 residues. V trimming: 3 bases; J trimming: 7 bases; junction bases outside the gene matches: 7. The chain's CDR3 is CASSFHGTGLGYTF. For the CDR3, the DNA is TGTGCCAGCAGTTTCCATGGGACAGGACTTGGCTACACCTTC.

V gene TRBV3-1 combines with J gene TRBJ2-1; TRBD1 agrees at 9 bases. Germline V CDR1 and CDR2: LGHDT, YNNKEL (reference sequence). The CDR3 sequence is 14 residues long. Trimming at V came to 5 bases and at J to 10 bases, leaving 9 bases not matched to a gene. CDR3 nucleotides: TGTGCCAGCAGCAATGGACAGGGGATAGGAGAGCAGTTCTTC. Protein product: CASSNGQGIGEQFF.

This chain connects TRBV7-9 to TRBJ1-1; D call uncertain. The CDR3 extends over 12 amino acids. The V and J ends lost 8 bases and 1 base respectively, with 8 bases between them. Germline CDR1 reads SEHNR; CDR2 reads FQNEAQ (reference sequence). CDR3 region: CASVRQNTEAFF. CDR3 DNA: TGTGCCAGCGTAAGGCAGAACACTGAAGCTTTCTTT.

This chain uses TRBV20-1 with TRBJ2-1, with a possible D match to TRBD1 (5 bases). The CDR3 consists of 13 residues. V lost 0 bases to trimming and J lost 10 bases, with 13 bases between them. The germline V gene has CDR1 DFQATT and CDR2 SNEGSKA (reference sequence). DNA for the CDR3: TGCAGTGCTAGAGACAGGGCTTCCTACGAGCAGTTCTTC. It encodes CSARDRASYEQFF.

The chain is built from TRBV29-1 and TRBJ1-2; D is ambiguous. V shed 5 bases and J shed 7 bases, with 11 bases lying between them. Germline loops: CDR1 SQVTM, CDR2 ANQGSEA. The CDR3 consists of 11 residues. The CDR3 protein is CSVTPGRGYTF. Here the CDR3 DNA reads TGCAGCGTTACACCTGGACGTGGCTACACCTTC.

V is TRBV4-1 and J is TRBJ2-3, with D perhaps matching TRBD1 or TRBD2 (5 bases each). This CDR3 contains 15 residues. V lost 0 bases, J lost 3 bases, and 10 bases lay in between. CDR1 MGHRA and CDR2 YSYEKL come from the germline V gene. The CDR3 nucleotides are TGCGCCAGCAGCCAAGAGGGGGTGCCGACAGATACGCAGTATTTT. Its protein is CASSQEGVPTDTQYF.

The chain carries TRBV28 and TRBJ1-6; D unclear. Trimming took off 6 bases at V and 13 bases at J, with 10 bases between the two ends. Per germline, CDR1 MDHEN and CDR2 SYDVKM. The CDR3 contains 11 residues. The CDR3 loop reads CASRGSRPLHF. CDR3 DNA sequence: TGTGCCAGCAGGGGGTCTCGGCCCCTCCACTTT.

The chain uses TRBV9 and TRBJ1-2; 7 bases match TRBD1. CDR1 and CDR2 from the germline V gene are SGDLS and YYNGEE. The CDR3 has 14 residues. The V segment lost 4 bases and the J segment 2 bases; nucleotides outside the gene matches: 5. The CDR3 loop reads CASSPVDRNYGYTF. The DNA of the CDR3 is TGTGCCAGCAGCCCTGTGGACAGGAACTATGGCTACACCTTC.

V usage is TRBV7-9 and J usage is TRBJ1-1; the D is unclear. Trimming removed 2 bases at V and 6 bases at J, with 7 bases between. The V gene's germline CDR1 is SEHNR and CDR2 FQNEAQ (reference sequence). The CDR3 consists of 12 residues. As DNA, the CDR3 is TGTGCCAGCAGCTTAATAAACGCTGAAGCTTTCTTT. Its translation: CASSLINAEAFF.

J is TRBJ2-3 and V is TRBV6-5, with TRBD2 identical over 15 bases. This CDR3 spans 19 amino acids. Germline values: CDR1 MNHEY, CDR2 SVGAGI. J lost 4 bases, V lost 4 bases, and 12 bases had no gene match. CDR3 protein: CASSFRTSGGVLLADTQYF. The CDR3 DNA is TGTGCCAGCAGTTTTAGGACTAGCGGGGGGGTTCTTCTAGCAGATACGCAGTATTTT.